Each of the 29 T cell receptor beta chains below was sequenced from the same sample in a study of Ad26.COV2.S vaccination and SARS-CoV-2 variants. The repertoire was sequenced with immunoSEQ multiplex PCR; TCRdb's copy has only in-frame clones and lacks some. The sample shows roughly 700,000 clones, 89% of them seen only once. Treatment denoted: 15 to 20 received Ad26.COV2.S at low or high dose, single or two shots; roughly 5 received placebo; per-sample allocation not given. Day 63 after the first vaccine or placebo injection was the time point for sampling. Sequenced material: peripheral blood, taken in a trial of Ad26.COV2.S vaccine versus placebo. The receptors shown here come from a person aged 18 to 65 who received the Ad26.COV2.S COVID-19 vaccine or a placebo.

This clone was seen just once. CDR3 DNA sequence: TGCGCCAGCAGCGAGAGAGAAAACACTGAAGCTTTCTTT. It yields the protein CASSERENTEAFF. This chain uses TRBV5-1 with TRBJ1-1, with D hard to call. V dropped 4 bases and J dropped 2 bases, with 9 bases sitting between them. CDR1 is SGHRS and CDR2 is YFSETQ in the germline V gene. The CDR3 is 13 residues long.

The chain recombines TRBV5-6 with TRBJ1-6; D not certain. This CDR3 is 16 amino acids long. CDR1 SGHDT and CDR2 YYEEEE come from the germline V gene. V was trimmed by 2 bases and J by 0 bases, leaving 9 bases between them. The CDR3 nucleotides are TGTGCCAGCAGCTTTTCACCCAGCTCCTATAATTCACCCCTCCACTTT. Translated: CASSFSPSSYNSPLHF.

For the CDR3, the DNA is TGTGCCAGCAGTGTTCCCGGGACTAGGGTTACGCAGTATTTT. This codes for CASSVPGTRVTQYF. The V and J genes are TRBV27 and TRBJ2-3, with 8 bases aligning to TRBD2. The CDR3 loop spans 14 amino acids. With V trimmed by 5 bases and J by 8 bases, 9 bases remained unmatched. Germline V gives CDR1 MNHEY, CDR2 SMNVEV (reference sequence).

The table lists this clone with a count of one. The CDR3: CAWEGGTGLFRGAFF. The CDR3 DNA reads as TGTGCCTGGGAGGGCGGGACAGGCCTATTCCGAGGAGCTTTCTTT. V usage is TRBV30 and J usage is TRBJ1-1; 8 nucleotides line up with TRBD1. CDR3 length: 15 amino acids. The V and J ends lost 5 bases and 10 bases, in that order; junction bases with no gene match: 18. CDR1 is GTSNPN and CDR2 is SVGIG in the germline V gene (reference sequence).

The chain carries TRBV12-3 or TRBV12-4 and TRBJ1-2; TRBD1 is a possible D gene (5 bases). The CDR3 length is 13 residues. Trimming pared 8 bases from V and 2 bases from J, leaving 12 bases between. The CDR3 is CASHLGGNYGYTF. CDR3 DNA: TGTGCCAGCCACCTGGGGGGGAACTATGGCTACACCTTC.

The chain uses TRBV30 and TRBJ1-5; 7 nucleotides line up with TRBD1. From germline, CDR1 is GTSNPN and CDR2 SVGIG (reference sequence). Unmatched junction bases numbered 9, after V lost 3 bases and J lost 4 bases. The CDR3 length is 15 residues. The CDR3 sequence: CAWSDTIRGNQPQHF. CDR3 coding DNA: TGTGCCTGGAGCGACACGATCAGGGGGAATCAGCCCCAGCATTTT.

The chain is built from TRBV27 and TRBJ2-2, with unresolved D. From germline, CDR1 is MNHEY and CDR2 SMNVEV (reference sequence). The CDR3 runs to 13 residues. Trimming shortened V by 2 bases and J by 3 bases, and 4 bases separated the two germline ends. CDR3 DNA sequence: TGTGCCAGCAGTTTAGGTTACACCGGGGAGCTGTTTTTT. The encoded protein is CASSLGYTGELFF.

This rearrangement joins TRBV20-1 to TRBJ2-2; TRBD1 aligns across 7 bases. The CDR3 has 15 residues. V lost 3 bases to trimming and J lost 6 bases; unmatched junction nucleotides: 10. Germline lookup yields CDR1 DFQATT and CDR2 SNEGSKA (reference sequence). CDR3 sequence reads: CSASSTGAAAGELFF. CDR3 DNA: TGCAGTGCTAGTAGTACAGGGGCCGCCGCCGGGGAGCTGTTTTTT.

The CDR3 loop is CASSPTPGLSTDTQYF. Written as DNA, the CDR3 is TGCGCCAGCAGCCCTACCCCGGGACTAAGCACAGATACGCAGTATTTT. This chain links TRBV5-1 with TRBJ2-3; 7 bases line up with TRBD2. Trimming removed 4 bases from V and 0 bases from J; junction bases left unmatched: 8. Germline assignment: CDR1 SGHRS and CDR2 YFSETQ. This CDR3 is 16 amino acids long.

This clone was detected only once. J is TRBJ2-5 and V is TRBV27, with 9 bases identical to TRBD2. In germline, CDR1 is MNHEY, CDR2 SMNVEV (reference sequence). The CDR3 has 16 amino acids. V dropped 5 bases and J dropped 7; count of bases not matched to a gene: 14. Written as DNA, the CDR3 is TGTGCCAGCAGTCCTCGGACTAGCGCTGTCCTGGGGACCCAGTACTTC. The encoded protein is CASSPRTSAVLGTQYF.

This clone was counted once. The J gene is TRBJ2-7, the V gene TRBV3-1 (or the pseudogene TRBV3-2), with TRBD1 identical over 9 bases. J gave up 7 bases and V 2 bases, and 9 bases lay outside the gene matches. This CDR3 contains 15 residues. The germline V gene has CDR1 LGHDT and CDR2 YNNKEL (reference sequence). The DNA for the CDR3 is TGTGCCAGCAGCCAACCCGACAGGGGGAATCGTGAGCAGTACTTC. It codes for CASSQPDRGNREQYF.

The chain is built from TRBV5-1 and TRBJ2-7, with D possibly TRBD2 on 5 matching bases. V lost 0 bases and J 6 bases, leaving 13 bases between the germline ends. CDR1 is SGHRS, CDR2 YFSETQ, per germline. The CDR3 totals 14 residues. As DNA, the CDR3 is TGCGCCAGCAGCTTGGAGGGCGAGCGGTTCGAGCAGTACTTC. Its translation: CASSLEGERFEQYF.

This chain links TRBV19 with TRBJ2-3; 12 bases match TRBD2. The germline V gene has CDR1 LNHDA and CDR2 SQIVND (reference sequence). V was clipped by 7 bases and J by 3 bases; unmatched bases: 5. The CDR3 totals 15 residues. CDR3 loop: CASNSGTSGTDTQYF. The CDR3 bases are TGTGCCAGTAATTCCGGGACTAGCGGGACAGATACGCAGTATTTT.

V and J are TRBV20-1 and TRBJ2-3, with D unclear. Trimming left V 3 bases short and J 2 bases short, with 12 bases between. The CDR3 is 14 amino acids. CDR1 is DFQATT and CDR2 is SNEGSKA in the germline V gene (reference sequence). CDR3 in amino acids: CSASGGLFTDTQYF. CDR3 nucleotides: TGCAGTGCTAGTGGCGGCCTTTTCACAGATACGCAGTATTTT.

The chain joins TRBV5-1 to TRBJ2-3; D not resolved. The CDR3 runs to 15 residues. V dropped 0 bases and J dropped 4 bases, with 12 bases sitting between them. Germline CDR1 and CDR2: SGHRS and YFSETQ. The CDR3 DNA is TGCGCCAGCAGCTTGGGTGGCCTGAGCGCAGATACGCAGTATTTT. The encoded protein is CASSLGGLSADTQYF. Together with reference TRBV5-1 and TRBJ2-3, the CDR3 gives the full variable domain: KAGVTQTPRYLIKTRGQQVTLSCSPISGHRSVSWYQQTPGQGLQFLFEYFSETQRNKGNFPGRFSGRQFSNSRSEMNVSTLELGDSALYLCASSLGGLSADTQYFGPGTRLTVL.

This clone was seen only once. Other DNA sequences in this specimen translate into the identical CDR3. This chain uses TRBV5-1 with TRBJ2-1; D may match TRBD1 or TRBD2 (5 bases each). The germline V gene encodes CDR1 SGHRS and CDR2 YFSETQ. V was trimmed by 0 bases and J by 0 bases, leaving 7 bases between them. The CDR3 contains 15 residues. This chain's CDR3 is CASSLVGGSYNEQFF. The CDR3 nucleotides read TGCGCCAGCAGCTTGGTTGGGGGCTCCTACAATGAGCAGTTCTTC.

V usage is TRBV5-5 and J usage is TRBJ2-5; D might be TRBD2 (5 bases). CDR1 and CDR2 (germline): SGHKS, YYEKEE (reference sequence). Trimming removed 9 bases at V and 5 bases at J, with 17 bases between. The CDR3 loop spans 13 amino acids. CDR3 amino acids: CATSIGIRETQYF. CDR3 nucleotide sequence: TGTGCCACCTCGATCGGGATTCGGGAGACCCAGTACTTC. Full variable domain (remainder filled in from reference TRBV5-5 and TRBJ2-5): DAGVTQSPTHLIKTRGQQVTLRCSPISGHKSVSWYQQVLGQGPQFIFQYYEKEERGRGNFPDRFSARQFPNYSSELNVNALLLGDSALYLCATSIGIRETQYFGPGTRLLVL.

J is TRBJ1-2 and V is TRBV3-1 (or the pseudogene TRBV3-2), with a possible D match to TRBD1 (5 bases). Germline CDR1 is LGHDT and CDR2 is YNNKEL (reference sequence). The CDR3 is 15 residues long. V lost 1 base and J lost 3, with 12 bases in between. CDR3 in amino acids: CASSQGAPTDYGYTF. DNA of the CDR3: TGTGCCAGCAGCCAAGGGGCTCCGACAGACTATGGCTACACCTTC.

The chain has TRBV18 and TRBJ2-2, with no clear D. The CDR3 loop spans 15 amino acids. V lost 2 bases, J lost 0 bases, and 7 bases lay in between. CDR1 is KGHSH and CDR2 is LQKENI in the germline V gene. CDR3 DNA sequence: TGTGCCAGCTCACCAGGACCGTCGAACACCGGGGAGCTGTTTTTT. As protein: CASSPGPSNTGELFF.

The V call is TRBV5-1, the J call TRBJ2-5; a possible D gene is TRBD1 (6 bases). From germline, CDR1 is SGHRS and CDR2 YFSETQ. The CDR3 has 14 residues. The V end was cut by 1 base, the J end by 2 bases, with 9 bases between. The CDR3 DNA reads as TGCGCCAGCAGCTTGCAGGGGTTGCAAGAGACCCAGTACTTC. Its translation: CASSLQGLQETQYF.

CDR3 region: CASSPLAGGPETQYF. CDR3 in DNA: TGTGCCAGCAGCCCTTTAGCGGGAGGGCCCGAGACCCAGTACTTC. This chain joins TRBV7-8 and TRBJ2-5, with TRBD2 matching 11 bases. The V gene's germline CDR1 is SGHVS and CDR2 FQNEAQ. V was clipped by 5 bases and J by 5 bases; unmatched bases: 7. The CDR3 runs 15 residues.

This chain joins TRBV18 and TRBJ1-6; D is undetermined. The V gene lost 3 bases and the J gene lost 5 bases, with 11 bases spanning the gap. CDR3 length: 15 residues. Germline CDR1 reads KGHSH; CDR2 reads LQKENI. The CDR3 is CASSPSPLNNSPLHF. Here the CDR3 DNA reads TGTGCCAGCTCACCTTCCCCACTTAATAATTCACCCCTCCACTTT.

The V call is TRBV6-2 or TRBV6-3, the J call TRBJ1-5; 10 nucleotides agree with TRBD1. With 4 bases clipped from V and 3 bases from J, the junction kept 9 bases outside the gene matches. CDR3 size: 17 residues. Germline V gene lookup returns CDR1 MNHEY and CDR2 SVGEGT. CDR3: CASSFTADRGFNQPQHF. The CDR3 DNA reads TGTGCCAGCAGTTTTACCGCGGACAGGGGGTTCAATCAGCCCCAGCATTTT.

The CDR3 nucleotides are TGTGCCAGCAGTTTAGGACAGGGGTGGGCAGATACGCAGTATTTT. Protein sequence: CASSLGQGWADTQYF. This rearrangement joins TRBV6-5 to TRBJ2-3; 9 bases are a match to TRBD1. V lost 4 bases, J lost 4 bases, and 6 bases stayed unmatched. The germline CDR1 and CDR2 sequences are MNHEY and SVGAGI. This CDR3 region has 15 residues.

The rearrangement uses TRBV10-3 and TRBJ1-6; D not resolved. The CDR3 contains 13 residues. Trimming took 2 bases from V and 7 from J, leaving 6 bases between them. CDR1 is ENHRY, CDR2 SYGVKD, per germline. The CDR3 DNA follows: TGTGCCATCAGTGAGACGGAGAATTCACCCCTCCACTTT. Translated: CAISETENSPLHF.

The chain couples TRBV4-3 to TRBJ2-5; D may be TRBD1 (5 bases). Trimming removed 0 bases at V and 4 bases at J, with 12 bases between. CDR1 is LGHNA and CDR2 is YSLEER in the germline V gene. This CDR3 is 15 amino acids long. This CDR3 is CASSQDWKGAETQYF. CDR3 DNA sequence: TGCGCCAGCAGCCAAGATTGGAAAGGGGCAGAGACCCAGTACTTC.

This clone was recorded once. The chain joins TRBV2 to TRBJ1-1; the D gene is possibly TRBD1 (5 bases). This CDR3 is built from 14 residues. CDR1 and CDR2 (germline): SNHLY, FYNNEI. Between the trimmed V and J ends, which lost 3 bases and 0 bases, there was a span of 8 bases. The CDR3: CASSDPTVNTEAFF. CDR3 DNA sequence: TGTGCCAGCAGTGACCCGACAGTGAACACTGAAGCTTTCTTT. Looking up the rest from reference TRBV2 and TRBJ1-1 gives the full variable domain: EPEVTQTPSHQVTQMGQEVILRCVPISNHLYFYWYRQILGQKVEFLVSFYNNEISEKSEIFDDQFSVERPDGSNFTLKIRSTKLEDSAMYFCASSDPTVNTEAFFGQGTRLTVV.

The chain is built from TRBV27 and TRBJ1-1; tentatively, D is TRBD1 (6 bases). Germline loops: CDR1 MNHEY, CDR2 SMNVEV (reference sequence). CDR3 length: 15 residues. Trimming cost V 8 bases and J 4 bases, with 20 bases left between them. Written as DNA, the CDR3 is TGTGCCAGCTCATCTTCAGGGGCGGATGGCACTGAAGCTTTCTTT. It is translated as CASSSSGADGTEAFF.

As for this clone: The same CDR3 can be traced to other DNA sequences in this sample. The CDR3, as DNA: TGTGCCAGCAGCCAAAGATACACTGAAGCTTTCTTT. It is translated as CASSQRYTEAFF. The chain uses TRBV3-1 (or the pseudogene TRBV3-2) and TRBJ1-1; D remains ambiguous. In germline, CDR1 is LGHDT, CDR2 YNNKEL (reference sequence). The CDR3 runs to 12 residues. The V and J ends lost 2 bases and 3 bases respectively, with 4 bases between them.